A selection of T cell receptor beta chains follows, all from one sample in a study of immune evolution from preneoplasia to lung adenocarcinoma. Here immunoSEQ multiplex PCR was the method, and the copy in TCRdb shows in-frame clones only, minus some. The table shows about 3,000 clones, with roughly four fifths occurring only once. What was sequenced was FFPE adjacent normal lung tissue. Every receptor here comes from a person aged 70 to 85 with lung adenocarcinoma. The conserved cysteine and the conserved F or W are not part of the CDR3 here. The order of the fields is V gene, clone size, J gene, CDR3 protein. Size tells how often a clone was seen (once, few, many) or the class of an expanded clone, and some rows leave it out.

V gene: TRBV6-1
clone size: .
J gene: TRBJ2-1
CDR3 protein: ASSEFGTSIDEQF

V gene: TRBV15
clone size: .
J gene: TRBJ2-1
CDR3 protein: ATSRVDEQF

V gene: TRBV30
clone size: .
J gene: TRBJ2-6
CDR3 protein: AWSPRGSEANVLT

V gene: TRBV2
clone size: .
J gene: TRBJ2-5
CDR3 protein: ASSRRGTGGKTQY

V gene: TRBV29-1
clone size: .
J gene: TRBJ2-1
CDR3 protein: SVEDPEQF

V gene: TRBV19
clone size: .
J gene: TRBJ2-1
CDR3 protein: ASSTTPPAGVKNEQF

V gene: TRBV19
clone size: .
J gene: TRBJ2-6
CDR3 protein: ASDSPRANVLT

V gene: TRBV29-1
clone size: once
J gene: TRBJ2-2
CDR3 protein: SVGGSVAGELF

V gene: TRBV6-4
clone size: .
J gene: TRBJ1-1
CDR3 protein: ASRKGPSNTEAF

V gene: TRBV29-1
clone size: .
J gene: TRBJ1-2
CDR3 protein: SVENRRDDGYT

V gene: TRBV9
clone size: .
J gene: TRBJ1-2
CDR3 protein: ASSLGQGAGYT

V gene: TRBV11-2
clone size: .
J gene: TRBJ2-1
CDR3 protein: ASSLVGQNEQF

V gene: TRBV9
clone size: once
J gene: TRBJ1-5
CDR3 protein: ASSVGGYDQPQH

V gene: TRBV14
clone size: large
J gene: TRBJ1-1
CDR3 protein: ASSQEGGRWEAF

V gene: TRBV30
clone size: once
J gene: TRBJ2-7
CDR3 protein: AWRPPCAGAEQY

V gene: TRBV28
clone size: .
J gene: TRBJ1-2
CDR3 protein: ASSLGTGRYGYT

V gene: TRBV10-1
clone size: large
J gene: TRBJ2-2
CDR3 protein: ASSEQSGGELF

V gene: TRBV2
clone size: .
J gene: TRBJ2-7
CDR3 protein: ASITPTYEQY

V gene: TRBV7-6
clone size: .
J gene: TRBJ2-1
CDR3 protein: ASSSGLLIRQF

V gene: TRBV6-5
clone size: .
J gene: TRBJ1-1
CDR3 protein: ASSYISTGPNTEAF

V gene: TRBV18
clone size: .
J gene: TRBJ1-1
CDR3 protein: ASSSRDIPPNTEAF

V gene: TRBV11-2
clone size: .
J gene: TRBJ2-5
CDR3 protein: ASSPLLGGMETQY

V gene: TRBV7-6
clone size: large
J gene: TRBJ2-2
CDR3 protein: ASSLEGTTTGELF

V gene: TRBV6-1
clone size: .
J gene: TRBJ2-3
CDR3 protein: ASSEQGLRDTQY

V gene: TRBV28
clone size: .
J gene: TRBJ2-7
CDR3 protein: ASSSPGGTYEQY

V gene: TRBV19
clone size: .
J gene: TRBJ2-1
CDR3 protein: ASSMGYEQF

V gene: TRBV25-1
clone size: .
J gene: TRBJ2-1
CDR3 protein: ASSEWGAGVNEQF

V gene: TRBV2
clone size: .
J gene: TRBJ2-5
CDR3 protein: ASSETVGGY

V gene: TRBV7-2
clone size: .
J gene: TRBJ1-2
CDR3 protein: ASSLEGEGYGYT